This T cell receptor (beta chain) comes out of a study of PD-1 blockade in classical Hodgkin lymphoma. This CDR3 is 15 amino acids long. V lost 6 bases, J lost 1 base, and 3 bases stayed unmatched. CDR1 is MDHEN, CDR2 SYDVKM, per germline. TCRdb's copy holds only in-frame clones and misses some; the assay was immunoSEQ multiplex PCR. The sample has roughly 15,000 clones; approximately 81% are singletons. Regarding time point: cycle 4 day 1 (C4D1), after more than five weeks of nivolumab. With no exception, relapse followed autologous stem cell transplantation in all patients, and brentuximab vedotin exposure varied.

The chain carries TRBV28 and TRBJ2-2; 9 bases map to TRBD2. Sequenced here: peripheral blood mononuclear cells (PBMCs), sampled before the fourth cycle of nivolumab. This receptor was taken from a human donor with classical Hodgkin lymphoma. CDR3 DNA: TGTGCCAGCAGGGCAGCGGGGGGGAACACCGGGGAGCTGTTTTTT. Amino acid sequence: CASRAAGGNTGELFF.